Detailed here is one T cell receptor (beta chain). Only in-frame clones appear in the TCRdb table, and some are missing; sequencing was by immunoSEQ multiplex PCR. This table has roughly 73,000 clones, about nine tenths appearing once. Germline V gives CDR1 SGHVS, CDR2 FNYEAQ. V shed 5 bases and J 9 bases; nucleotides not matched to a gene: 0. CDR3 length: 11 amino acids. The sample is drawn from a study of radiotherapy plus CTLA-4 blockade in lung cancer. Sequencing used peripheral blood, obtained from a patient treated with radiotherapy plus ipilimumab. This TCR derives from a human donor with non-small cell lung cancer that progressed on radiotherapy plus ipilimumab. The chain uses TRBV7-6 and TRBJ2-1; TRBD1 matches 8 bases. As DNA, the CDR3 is TGTGCCAGCAGCGACAGGGGTGAGCAGTTCTTC. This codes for CASSDRGEQFF.